A selection of T cell receptor beta chains follows, all from one sample in a study of cytomegalovirus exposure and HLA in healthy donors. Method: immunoSEQ multiplex PCR; TCRdb's copy keeps in-frame clones and lacks some. The profile shows 65,000 or so clones, 85% to 95% of them singletons. Sequenced: PBMCs. All receptors derive from a man aged 18 to 30 in good health and CMV-seropositive. CDR3s include the opening cysteine and the closing phenylalanine or tryptophan. D genes are given only for firm matches. Size is omitted from some rows. Given values are once, few, many or a class for expanded clones.

clone size: -
J gene: TRBJ2-7
D gene: TRBD2
V gene: TRBV11-2
CDR3 protein: CASSLGGGFSYEQYF
CDR3 DNA: TGTGCCAGCAGCTTAGGCGGGGGATTCTCCTACGAGCAGTACTTC

clone size: -
J gene: TRBJ2-7
D gene: -
V gene: TRBV15
CDR3 protein: CATSRGRENTYEQYF
CDR3 DNA: TGTGCCACCAGCAGAGGTCGGGAGAACACCTACGAGCAGTACTTC

clone size: once
J gene: TRBJ1-1
D gene: -
V gene: TRBV10-3
CDR3 protein: CAISESGQGNTEAFF
CDR3 DNA: TGTGCCATCAGTGAGTCGGGGCAGGGGAACACTGAAGCTTTCTTT

clone size: -
J gene: TRBJ2-7
D gene: -
V gene: TRBV4-1
CDR3 protein: CASSQGGFYEQYF
CDR3 DNA: TGCGCCAGCAGCCAAGGAGGATTCTACGAGCAGTACTTC

clone size: -
J gene: TRBJ1-2
D gene: -
V gene: TRBV7-2
CDR3 protein: CASTLGGAQVNYGYTF
CDR3 DNA: TGTGCCAGCACCCTAGGAGGGGCTCAGGTGAACTATGGCTACACCTTC

clone size: few
J gene: TRBJ1-2
D gene: -
V gene: TRBV10-3
CDR3 protein: CAISETDTPYTF
CDR3 DNA: TGTGCCATCAGTGAAACAGATACCCCGTACACCTTC

clone size: -
J gene: TRBJ2-7
D gene: -
V gene: TRBV10-3
CDR3 protein: CAINQGTDEQYF
CDR3 DNA: TGTGCCATCAACCAGGGGACCGACGAGCAGTACTTC

clone size: -
J gene: TRBJ2-7
D gene: TRBD2
V gene: TRBV27
CDR3 protein: CASSLRTSGTSEYF
CDR3 DNA: TGTGCCAGCAGTCTCCGGACTAGCGGGACCTCAGAGTACTTC

clone size: -
J gene: TRBJ2-1
D gene: -
V gene: TRBV2
CDR3 protein: CASRLTGTNEQFF
CDR3 DNA: TGTGCCAGCAGGTTGACAGGTACGAATGAGCAGTTCTTC

clone size: many
J gene: TRBJ2-7
D gene: TRBD2
V gene: TRBV28
CDR3 protein: CASVAGALSYEQYF
CDR3 DNA: TGTGCCAGCGTAGCGGGAGCGCTCTCCTACGAGCAGTACTTC

clone size: -
J gene: TRBJ1-2
D gene: TRBD1
V gene: TRBV6-1
CDR3 protein: CASSTDRGGGYTF
CDR3 DNA: TGTGCCAGCAGCACGGACAGGGGAGGTGGCTACACCTTC

clone size: -
J gene: TRBJ1-4
D gene: -
V gene: TRBV28
CDR3 protein: CASSYRTPADEKLFF
CDR3 DNA: TGTGCCAGCAGTTACCGGACGCCAGCGGATGAAAAACTGTTTTTT

clone size: -
J gene: TRBJ2-4
D gene: -
V gene: TRBV2
CDR3 protein: CASSELVSLNIQYF
CDR3 DNA: TGTGCCAGCAGTGAATTGGTTAGTTTGAACATTCAGTACTTC

clone size: -
J gene: TRBJ2-5
D gene: TRBD2
V gene: TRBV10-1
CDR3 protein: CASSDSVSGRVDETQYF
CDR3 DNA: TGCGCCAGCAGTGATTCGGTTAGCGGGAGGGTCGACGAGACCCAGTACTTC

clone size: -
J gene: TRBJ2-7
D gene: TRBD2
V gene: TRBV10-1
CDR3 protein: CASSDIAGGPKEQYF
CDR3 DNA: TGCGCCAGCAGCGATATAGCGGGAGGGCCGAAAGAGCAGTACTTC

clone size: -
J gene: TRBJ2-5
D gene: -
V gene: TRBV29-1
CDR3 protein: CSLRVGQETQYF
CDR3 DNA: TGCAGCCTCCGCGTTGGCCAAGAGACCCAGTACTTC

clone size: -
J gene: TRBJ2-1
D gene: -
V gene: TRBV28
CDR3 protein: CASSFAGTASYNEQFF
CDR3 DNA: TGTGCCAGCAGTTTCGCCGGGACTGCCTCGTACAATGAGCAGTTCTTC

clone size: -
J gene: TRBJ1-6
D gene: TRBD1
V gene: TRBV28
CDR3 protein: CASSPQGTGSSPLHF
CDR3 DNA: TGTGCCAGCAGCCCCCAAGGGACAGGGTCTTCACCCCTCCACTTT

clone size: -
J gene: TRBJ1-2
D gene: TRBD1
V gene: TRBV7-9
CDR3 protein: CASSLAIGQGKGYTF
CDR3 DNA: TGTGCCAGCAGCTTAGCGATTGGACAGGGGAAAGGCTACACCTTC

clone size: -
J gene: TRBJ2-5
D gene: -
V gene: TRBV11-2
CDR3 protein: CASSLAQYQETQYF
CDR3 DNA: TGTGCCAGCAGCTTAGCCCAGTACCAAGAGACCCAGTACTTC